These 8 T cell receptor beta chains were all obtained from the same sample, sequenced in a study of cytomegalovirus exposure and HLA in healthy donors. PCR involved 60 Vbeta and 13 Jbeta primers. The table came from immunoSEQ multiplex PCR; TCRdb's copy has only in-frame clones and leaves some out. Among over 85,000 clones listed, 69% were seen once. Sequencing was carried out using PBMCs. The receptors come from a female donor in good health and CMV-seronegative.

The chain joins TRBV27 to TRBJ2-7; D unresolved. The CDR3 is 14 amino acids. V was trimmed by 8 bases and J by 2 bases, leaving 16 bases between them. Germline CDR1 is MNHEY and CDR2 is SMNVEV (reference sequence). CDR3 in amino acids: CASRTSLPPYEQYF. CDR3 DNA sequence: TGTGCCAGCCGAACATCGCTCCCACCCTACGAGCAGTACTTC.

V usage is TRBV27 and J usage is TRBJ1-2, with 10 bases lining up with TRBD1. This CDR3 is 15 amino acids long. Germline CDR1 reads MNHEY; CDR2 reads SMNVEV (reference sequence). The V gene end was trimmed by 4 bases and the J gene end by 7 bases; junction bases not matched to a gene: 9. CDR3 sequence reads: CASSSKTGGRGGYTF. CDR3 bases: TGTGCCAGCAGTTCTAAGACAGGGGGCAGGGGTGGCTACACCTTC.

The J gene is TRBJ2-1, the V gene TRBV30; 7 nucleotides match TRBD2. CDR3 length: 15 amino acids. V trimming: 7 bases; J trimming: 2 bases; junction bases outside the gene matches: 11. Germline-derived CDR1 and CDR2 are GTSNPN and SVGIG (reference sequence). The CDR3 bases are TGTGCCTTTGTCACGGGGGGATCGCCCTACAATGAGCAGTTCTTC. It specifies CAFVTGGSPYNEQFF.

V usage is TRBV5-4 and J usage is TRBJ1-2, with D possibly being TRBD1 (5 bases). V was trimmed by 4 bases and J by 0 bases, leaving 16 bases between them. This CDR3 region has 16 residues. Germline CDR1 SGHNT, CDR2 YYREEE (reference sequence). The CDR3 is CASSLERGSPNYGYTF. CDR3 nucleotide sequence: TGTGCCAGCAGCCTCGAAAGGGGAAGTCCTAACTATGGCTACACCTTC.

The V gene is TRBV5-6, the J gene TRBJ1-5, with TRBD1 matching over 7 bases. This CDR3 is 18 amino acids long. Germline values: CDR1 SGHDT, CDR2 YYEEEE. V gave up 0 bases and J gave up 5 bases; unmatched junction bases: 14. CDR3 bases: TGTGCCAGCAGCTTGGCCGGGACAGCGCGGAGGGATGATCAGCCCCAGCATTTT. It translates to CASSLAGTARRDDQPQHF.

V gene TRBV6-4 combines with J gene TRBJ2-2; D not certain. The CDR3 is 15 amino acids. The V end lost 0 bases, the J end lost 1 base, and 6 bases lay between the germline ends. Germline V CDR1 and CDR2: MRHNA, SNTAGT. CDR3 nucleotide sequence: TGTGCCAGCAGTGACTCTGCGGAGAACACCGGGGAGCTGTTTTTT. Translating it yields CASSDSAENTGELFF.

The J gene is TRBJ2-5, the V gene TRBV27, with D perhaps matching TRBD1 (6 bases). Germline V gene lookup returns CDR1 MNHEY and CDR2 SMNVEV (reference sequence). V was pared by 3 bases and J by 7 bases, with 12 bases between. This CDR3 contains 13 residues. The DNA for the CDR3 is TGTGCCAGCAGTTTCAGGGCAGGGGTGACCCAGTACTTC. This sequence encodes CASSFRAGVTQYF.

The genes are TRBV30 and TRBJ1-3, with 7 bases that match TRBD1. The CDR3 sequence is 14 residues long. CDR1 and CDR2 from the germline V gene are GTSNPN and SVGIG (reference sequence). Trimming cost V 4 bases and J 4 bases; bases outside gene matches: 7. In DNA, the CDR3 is TGTGCCTGGAAGGGGGCAGGGGCGGGAAACACCATATATTTT. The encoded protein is CAWKGAGAGNTIYF.